The 21 T cell receptor beta chains presented below share a single source sample, sequenced in a study of cytomegalovirus exposure and HLA in healthy donors. Vbeta (60) and Jbeta (13) primers were used in the PCR. The method was immunoSEQ multiplex PCR; TCRdb's version includes in-frame clones alone and lacks a portion of them. The table lists 87,000 or so clones, 55% to 75% of them singletons. The specimen was PBMCs. The receptors originated from a man in his 60s in good health and CMV-seronegative.

The V call is TRBV19, the J call TRBJ1-1; D uncertain. The CDR3 totals 15 residues. V shed 5 bases and J shed 10 bases, with 23 bases lying between them. Germline V gene data show CDR1 as LNHDA and CDR2 as SQIVND (reference sequence). This CDR3 is CASSRGLYPEVVAFF. In nucleotides, the CDR3 is TGTGCCAGTAGTCGAGGATTATACCCTGAGGTAGTAGCTTTCTTT.

The V call is TRBV7-2, the J call TRBJ2-1; possible D gene TRBD1, 5 bases. The V end lost 4 bases, the J end lost 8 bases, and 12 bases lay between the germline ends. The length of the CDR3 is 13 residues. Germline CDR1 and CDR2: SGHTA and FQGNSA. CDR3: CASSSGYSYEQFF. In nucleotides, the CDR3 is TGTGCCAGCAGCTCAGGGTATAGCTATGAGCAGTTCTTC.

The CDR3 DNA reads as TGTGCCAGCAGTGACGAGATCTCTGGGGCCAACGTCCTGACTTTC. This gives the protein CASSDEISGANVLTF. The rearrangement joins TRBV6-4 to TRBJ2-6; D unresolved. The V gene lost 2 bases and the J gene lost 0 bases, with 5 bases spanning the gap. The CDR3 spans 15 residues. Germline CDR1 is MRHNA and CDR2 is SNTAGT.

This clone was found a few times. The chain carries TRBV19 and TRBJ2-5, with D unresolved. V was cut by 7 bases and J by 5 bases, with 11 bases left in between. The germline CDR1 and CDR2 sequences are LNHDA and SQIVND (reference sequence). The CDR3 totals 12 residues. Here the CDR3 reads CASKSPGETQYF. As DNA, the CDR3 is TGTGCCAGTAAATCCCCCGGGGAGACCCAGTACTTC.

The V gene is TRBV6-6, the J gene TRBJ2-7; D might be TRBD1 (6 bases). The V end lost 0 bases, the J end lost 4 bases, and 10 bases lay between the germline ends. There are 14 residues in the CDR3. Germline-derived CDR1 and CDR2 are MNHNY and SVGAGI (reference sequence). The CDR3 DNA sequence: TGTGCCAGCAGTTACTCGATCAGGGGTTACGAGCAGTACTTC. Its translation is CASSYSIRGYEQYF.

The gene calls are TRBV4-2 and TRBJ2-1, with 8 nucleotides matching TRBD2. Trimming at V came to 5 bases and at J to 4 bases, leaving 13 bases not matched to a gene. The CDR3 has 17 amino acids. Per germline, CDR1 LGHNA and CDR2 YNFKEQ. DNA for the CDR3: TGTGCCAGCAGCGAGGCCCGCAGCGGGAGTTGGTACAATGAGCAGTTCTTC. Its protein product is CASSEARSGSWYNEQFF.

This chain uses TRBV2 with TRBJ2-7, with D maybe TRBD1 (5 bases). CDR3 length: 14 residues. V lost 2 bases and J lost 0, with 8 bases in between. Germline V lookup: CDR1 SNHLY, CDR2 FYNNEI. CDR3 sequence (DNA): TGTGCCAGCAGTGAACAGGGAAGCTCCTACGAGCAGTACTTC. This codes for CASSEQGSSYEQYF.

This sequence joins TRBV4-1 and TRBJ2-3; TRBD2 matches at 10 bases. Per germline, CDR1 MGHRA and CDR2 YSYEKL. J gave up 6 bases and V 0 bases, and 9 bases lay outside the gene matches. This CDR3 contains 17 residues. The CDR3 reads CASSQDHLAGVGDTQYF. CDR3 bases: TGCGCCAGCAGCCAAGACCATCTAGCGGGAGTAGGGGATACGCAGTATTTT.

CDR3 nucleotides: TGTGCCAGCAGCCAAGATAGCAGGGTACATGAGCAGTTCTTC. This translates into CASSQDSRVHEQFF. This chain connects TRBV4-2 to TRBJ2-1; possibly TRBD1 for D (5 bases). Germline V gene lookup returns CDR1 LGHNA and CDR2 YNFKEQ. The CDR3 contains 14 residues. Trimming pared 0 bases from V and 8 bases from J, leaving 11 bases between.

This clone appeared once. V and J are TRBV9 and TRBJ2-3, with D possibly TRBD1 on 5 matching bases. Trimming cost V 1 base and J 2 bases, with 8 bases left between them. CDR1 is SGDLS and CDR2 is YYNGEE in the germline V gene. This CDR3 contains 14 residues. The CDR3 spells CASSVFRATDTQYF. CDR3 coding DNA: TGTGCCAGCAGCGTATTCAGGGCCACAGATACGCAGTATTTT.

The chain joins TRBV5-6 to TRBJ2-1; 11 bases are a match to TRBD1. V trimming: 7 bases; J trimming: 2 bases; junction bases outside the gene matches: 2. This CDR3 comprises 14 residues. CDR1 is SGHDT, CDR2 YYEEEE, per germline. CDR3 sequence reads: CASGQGAAYNEQFF. CDR3 bases: TGTGCCAGCGGACAGGGGGCGGCCTACAATGAGCAGTTCTTC. Complete variable domain (other parts from reference TRBV5-6 and TRBJ2-1): DAGVTQSPTHLIKTRGQQVTLRCSPKSGHDTVSWYQQALGQGPQFIFQYYEEEERQRGNFPDRFSGHQFPNYSSELNVNALLLGDSALYLCASGQGAAYNEQFFGPGTRLTVL.

J is TRBJ1-2 and V is TRBV7-9, with TRBD1 matching over 7 bases. Germline CDR1 is SEHNR and CDR2 is FQNEAQ (reference sequence). There are 13 residues in the CDR3. The trim removed 4 bases at V and 10 bases at J, leaving 9 bases unmatched. The CDR3 sequence: CASSSPGQLTYTF. The CDR3 region has the DNA TGTGCCAGCAGCTCGCCGGGACAGTTGACCTACACCTTC.

This rearrangement joins TRBV28 to TRBJ1-5; the D is unclear. CDR1 is MDHEN and CDR2 is SYDVKM in the germline V gene. This CDR3 contains 15 residues. Trimming stripped 6 bases from V and 5 bases from J, with 17 bases between. CDR3 bases: TGTGCCAGCAGCCTATCGGGGAGAGGAGATCAGCCCCAGCATTTT. Translation: CASSLSGRGDQPQHF.

The chain links TRBV11-2 to TRBJ2-5; D possibly corresponds to TRBD2 (6 bases). Germline CDR1 is SGHAT and CDR2 is FQNNGV. The CDR3 is 15 residues long. V was cut by 2 bases and J by 8 bases, with 18 bases left in between. The CDR3 bases are TGTGCCAGCAGCTTATATAGCGGCCCTGTAGGTACCCAGTACTTC. Translated: CASSLYSGPVGTQYF.

This clone was observed a handful of times. This chain uses TRBV5-1 with TRBJ2-5; perhaps TRBD2 as D (5 bases). The length of the CDR3 is 13 residues. Deletions cut 6 bases from V and 1 base from J, with 10 bases between. Germline V CDR1 and CDR2: SGHRS, YFSETQ. CDR3 nucleotide sequence: TGCGCCAGCACCGGACTTGGCCAAGAGACCCAGTACTTC. Its translation is CASTGLGQETQYF. Supplemented by reference TRBV5-1 and TRBJ2-5, the full variable domain reads KAGVTQTPRYLIKTRGQQVTLSCSPISGHRSVSWYQQTPGQGLQFLFEYFSETQRNKGNFPGRFSGRQFSNSRSEMNVSTLELGDSALYLCASTGLGQETQYFGPGTRLLVL.

This clone was counted a few times. This chain uses TRBV6-6 with TRBJ2-2, with 10 bases identical to TRBD1. V was clipped by 7 bases and J by 2 bases; unmatched bases: 7. The CDR3 totals 16 residues. The germline CDR1 and CDR2 sequences are MNHNY and SVGAGI (reference sequence). DNA for the CDR3: TGTGCCAGCACCCGCAGGACAGGGGGTAACACCGGGGAGCTGTTTTTT. Residues: CASTRRTGGNTGELFF.

The table lists this clone with a few counts. The chain employs TRBV5-6 and TRBJ2-7; possible D gene TRBD1, 6 bases. Between the trimmed V and J ends, which lost 3 bases and 3 bases, there was a span of 16 bases. The CDR3 is 15 residues long. Germline lookup yields CDR1 SGHDT and CDR2 YYEEEE. CDR3 region: CASSSFGQTVYEQYF. CDR3 nucleotide sequence: TGTGCCAGCAGCTCATTTGGACAGACAGTCTACGAGCAGTACTTC.

The V and J genes are TRBV6-1 and TRBJ1-3, with D possibly TRBD1 on 5 matching bases. The germline V gene encodes CDR1 MNHNS and CDR2 SASEGT. V lost 2 bases to trimming and J lost 8 bases, with 13 bases between them. The CDR3 extends over 14 amino acids. CDR3 residues: CASSENPGWDTIYF. CDR3 nucleotides: TGTGCCAGCAGTGAAAACCCAGGGTGGGACACCATATATTTT.

The V and J genes are TRBV7-2 and TRBJ2-1; the match to TRBD2 covers 10 bases. With V trimmed by 0 bases and J by 8 bases, 7 bases remained unmatched. Germline CDR1 is SGHTA and CDR2 is FQGNSA. CDR3 size: 16 residues. The CDR3 DNA follows: TGTGCCAGCAGCTTAGCTGCCAGCGGGGGGGGTTATGAGCAGTTCTTC. Residues: CASSLAASGGGYEQFF.

The chain is built from TRBV5-1 and TRBJ2-1, with TRBD2 matching 9 bases. The V and J ends lost 1 base and 4 bases, in that order; junction bases with no gene match: 3. Germline loops: CDR1 SGHRS, CDR2 YFSETQ. The CDR3 has 15 residues. CDR3: CASSLQAGGYNEQFF. For the CDR3, the DNA is TGCGCCAGCAGCTTGCAGGCGGGAGGGTACAATGAGCAGTTCTTC.

The V and J genes are TRBV7-6 and TRBJ2-3; D is ambiguous. V gave up 3 bases and J gave up 4 bases, with 11 bases separating them. The CDR3 is 14 residues long. The V gene's germline CDR1 is SGHVS and CDR2 FNYEAQ. CDR3 sequence: CASSFLVDSDTQYF. For the CDR3, the DNA is TGTGCCAGCAGCTTCCTAGTCGATTCAGATACGCAGTATTTT.